These 17 T cell receptor beta chains were all obtained from the same sample, sequenced in a study of blood T cell repertoires in COVID-19. Generated by immunoSEQ multiplex PCR, the TCRdb table keeps only in-frame clones and is missing some. This repertoire shows tens of thousands of clones, around 77% found once; its top ten account for around 9.4%. Material: peripheral blood. Source of these receptors: a human donor in a cohort sampled during active COVID-19.

V usage is TRBV20-1 and J usage is TRBJ2-5, with no clear D. Trimming left V 6 bases short and J 3 bases short, with 8 bases between. The germline V gene has CDR1 DFQATT and CDR2 SNEGSKA (reference sequence). This CDR3 is built from 11 residues. The CDR3 DNA reads TGCAGTGCATTGCGCGAAGAGACCCAGTACTTC. The encoded protein is CSALREETQYF.

The CDR3 region has the DNA TGCGCCAGCAGTCGAGAGCCACTAGCGGGGGAAGAGACCCAGTACTTC. Its protein product is CASSREPLAGEETQYF. The chain is built from TRBV23-1 and TRBJ2-5; 11 nucleotides agree with TRBD2. TRBV23-1 is assigned to the ORF class and has an uncertain function. J gave up 3 bases and V 4 bases, and 7 bases lay outside the gene matches. This CDR3 has 16 amino acids.

The chain joins TRBV5-1 to TRBJ2-7; TRBD2 aligns across 14 bases. This CDR3 spans 18 amino acids. Germline loops: CDR1 SGHRS, CDR2 YFSETQ. With V trimmed by 4 bases and J by 3 bases, 12 bases remained unmatched. CDR3 sequence: CASSGIGTSGGDYYEQYF. CDR3 DNA sequence: TGCGCCAGCAGCGGAATAGGGACTAGCGGGGGAGACTACTACGAGCAGTACTTC.

J is TRBJ1-6 and V is TRBV19; 7 bases map to TRBD1. The CDR3 has 13 amino acids. V trimming: 11 bases; J trimming: 2 bases; junction bases outside the gene matches: 3. The V gene's germline CDR1 is LNHDA and CDR2 SQIVND (reference sequence). CDR3 loop: CAGGQTYNSPLHF. CDR3 nucleotide sequence: TGTGCCGGGGGACAGACCTATAATTCACCCCTCCACTTT.

J is TRBJ1-5 and V is TRBV18; maybe TRBD1 (5 bases). Germline values: CDR1 KGHSH, CDR2 LQKENI. The CDR3 is 15 residues long. Between the trimmed V and J ends, which lost 4 bases and 9 bases, there was a span of 19 bases. The chain's CDR3 is CASSRATGDGRPQHF. In nucleotides, the CDR3 is TGTGCCAGCTCACGCGCGACGGGGGACGGGCGGCCCCAGCATTTT.

This clone turned up a few times. Here the CDR3 reads CASSGLSYNSPLHF. The CDR3 nucleotides read TGTGCCAGTAGCGGGTTGAGCTATAATTCACCCCTCCACTTT. The chain has TRBV19 and TRBJ1-6; D call uncertain. Germline values: CDR1 LNHDA, CDR2 SQIVND (reference sequence). Trimming left V 6 bases short and J 3 bases short, with 9 bases between. This CDR3 region has 14 residues.

The V and J genes are TRBV5-1 and TRBJ2-7, with D possibly TRBD1 on 6 matching bases. Per germline, CDR1 SGHRS and CDR2 YFSETQ. The CDR3 spans 14 residues. V was trimmed by 1 base and J by 2 bases, leaving 10 bases between them. For the CDR3, the DNA is TGCGCCAGCAGCTTGTTCGACAGGCCCTACGAGCAGTACTTC. This gives the protein CASSLFDRPYEQYF.

The rearrangement uses TRBV5-4 and TRBJ1-5, with D unclear. Trimming removed 1 base at V and 1 base at J, with 6 bases between. Per germline, CDR1 SGHNT and CDR2 YYREEE (reference sequence). This CDR3 is built from 14 residues. The CDR3 loop reads CASSLRESNQPQHF. DNA for the CDR3: TGTGCCAGCAGCTTGAGGGAGAGCAATCAGCCCCAGCATTTT.

This chain's CDR3 is CASSTSGREQYF. The CDR3 nucleotides are TGTGCCAGCAGTACTTCAGGGCGCGAGCAGTACTTC. The chain recombines TRBV6-5 with TRBJ2-7; D perhaps matches TRBD1 (5 bases). V was cut by 5 bases and J by 6 bases, with 11 bases left in between. CDR1 and CDR2 (germline): MNHEY, SVGAGI. This CDR3 has 12 residues.

This clone was seen only a few times. This rearrangement joins TRBV23-1 to TRBJ2-7; possibly TRBD1 or TRBD2 for D (12 bases each). TRBV23-1 is assigned to the ORF class and has an uncertain function. V lost 6 bases and J 5 bases, leaving 41 bases between the germline ends. The CDR3 totals 22 residues. CDR3 DNA sequence: TGCGCCAGCAGCGGAGAACCGGGACAGGGGGCGAGGAGGGGACTAGCGGGTGACGAGCAGTACTTC. It translates to CASSGEPGQGARRGLAGDEQYF.

The rearrangement links TRBV2 to TRBJ2-6; a weak D match, TRBD1 (5 bases). V lost 7 bases, J lost 2 bases, and 12 bases lay in between. Looked up from germline, CDR1 is SNHLY and CDR2 is FYNNEI. CDR3 length equals 15 residues. CDR3 sequence reads: CASTPSRAGANVLTF. In DNA form, the CDR3 reads TGTGCCAGCACACCCTCCAGGGCTGGGGCCAACGTCCTGACTTTC. The full variable domain, with the rest looked up from reference TRBV2 and TRBJ2-6, is EPEVTQTPSHQVTQMGQEVILRCVPISNHLYFYWYRQILGQKVEFLVSFYNNEISEKSEIFDDQFSVERPDGSNFTLKIRSTKLEDSAMYFCASTPSRAGANVLTFGAGSRLTVL.

This clone was recorded only once. CDR3 in DNA: TGTGCCAGCAGCTCGGGGACTAGCGGGGGGGCCCAAGAGACCCAGTACTTC. Protein: CASSSGTSGGAQETQYF. The chain combines TRBV7-9 with TRBJ2-5; TRBD2 aligns across 16 bases. The CDR3 loop spans 17 amino acids. Per the germline V gene, CDR1 is SEHNR and CDR2 is FQNEAQ (reference sequence). With V trimmed by 4 bases and J by 1 base, 3 bases remained unmatched.

The V gene is TRBV5-1, the J gene TRBJ2-7; possible D gene TRBD1, 5 bases. Trimming took 3 bases from V and 0 from J, leaving 10 bases between them. Germline assignment: CDR1 SGHRS and CDR2 YFSETQ. This CDR3 is 14 amino acids long. CDR3 in DNA: TGCGCCAGCAGCTGGTTCGACAGCTCCTACGAGCAGTACTTC. Its translation is CASSWFDSSYEQYF.

This sequence joins TRBV5-1 and TRBJ2-4; 14 bases line up with TRBD2. J gave up 7 bases and V 7 bases, and 7 bases lay outside the gene matches. CDR3 length equals 15 residues. In germline, CDR1 is SGHRS, CDR2 YFSETQ. CDR3 coding DNA: TGCGCCAGCCAGACTAGCGGGGGGGCCGAGAACATTCAGTACTTC. This gives the protein CASQTSGGAENIQYF.

This clone was counted a single time. The chain is built from TRBV6-6 and TRBJ2-3; TRBD1 matches 8 bases. V lost 7 bases to trimming and J lost 6 bases; unmatched junction nucleotides: 9. CDR3 size: 14 residues. CDR1 is MNHNY and CDR2 is SVGAGI in the germline V gene (reference sequence). The CDR3 nucleotides are TGTGCCAGCACTTCCACAGGGGGGCCGGATACGCAGTATTTT. Amino acid sequence: CASTSTGGPDTQYF.

The CDR3 protein is CASSYGTGQGSPLHF. In DNA form, the CDR3 reads TGTGCCAGCAGTTACGGGACAGGACAGGGCTCACCCCTCCACTTT. The V call is TRBV6-5, the J call TRBJ1-6; 8 positions agree with TRBD1. The CDR3 has 15 residues. Germline values: CDR1 MNHEY, CDR2 SVGAGI. J was trimmed by 10 bases and V by 2 bases; bases with no gene match: 7.

Concerning this clone: Different DNA sequences within this sample yield the same CDR3. The gene calls are TRBV5-1 and TRBJ1-2; D remains ambiguous. The ends were cut back, 2 bases at V and 0 bases at J, with 8 bases in the middle. Looked up from germline, CDR1 is SGHRS and CDR2 is YFSETQ. The CDR3 is made up of 14 amino acids. The CDR3 reads CASSLGGSNYGYTF. CDR3 nucleotide sequence: TGCGCCAGCAGCTTAGGAGGATCTAACTATGGCTACACCTTC.